A selection of T cell receptor beta chains follows, all from one sample in a study of neoadjuvant anti-PD-1 for oral cavity cancer. TCRdb's copy holds only in-frame clones and misses some; the assay was immunoSEQ multiplex PCR. The sample consists of 60,000 to 80,000 clones, approximately 79% of them appearing once. The sample consisted of PBMCs, taken before nivolumab (anti-PD-1) treatment. Receptor source: a person between 35 and 79 years old with oral cavity squamous cell carcinoma. CDR3s include the opening cysteine and the closing phenylalanine or tryptophan. The D gene is left open where the match is weak. Size is stated for part of the rows, as once, few or many counts, or as a class when the clone is expanded.

>TRBD2|NA|TRBJ2-3|TRBV7-9
CASSLDGGVRDTQYF
TGTGCCAGCAGCTTAGATGGGGGGGTACGAGATACGCAGTATTTT
>TRBD2|NA|TRBJ2-1|TRBV29-1
CSVEGPGTSGGPYNEQFF
TGCAGCGTTGAAGGCCCCGGGACTAGCGGGGGGCCTTACAATGAGCAGTTCTTC
>NA|NA|TRBJ1-2|TRBV11-2
CASSLEMVGANYGYTF
TGTGCCAGCAGCTTAGAGATGGTCGGTGCTAACTATGGCTACACCTTC
>NA|NA|TRBJ1-5|TRBV28
CASSPIGTTANQPQHF
TGTGCCAGCAGTCCAATCGGGACAACCGCTAATCAGCCCCAGCATTTT
>TRBD1|NA|TRBJ1-2|TRBV5-4
CASSLVGTGYGYTF
TGTGCCAGCAGCTTAGTAGGGACAGGATATGGCTACACCTTC
>NA|NA|TRBJ1-6|TRBV28
CASSFGRSSYNSPLHF
TGTGCCAGCAGTTTCGGCCGAAGCTCCTATAATTCACCCCTCCACTTT
>TRBD1|NA|TRBJ1-1|TRBV19
CASSRPDRVGTEAFF
TGTGCCAGTAGCCGCCCAGACAGGGTGGGCACTGAAGCTTTCTTT
>NA|NA|TRBJ1-2|TRBV5-1
CASSLRDDYGYTF
TGCGCCAGCAGCTTGAGGGACGATTACGGCTACACCTTC
>NA|NA|TRBJ2-7|TRBV19
CASSIGVDYEQYF
TGTGCCAGTAGTATAGGGGTAGACTACGAGCAGTACTTC
>TRBD2|few|TRBJ2-1|TRBV7-8
CASRRNSGSVSNEQFF
TGTGCCAGCAGACGCAATAGCGGGAGTGTTAGCAATGAGCAGTTCTTC
>NA|NA|TRBJ1-1|TRBV7-2
CASSLSTGATEAFF
TGTGCCAGCAGCTTAAGTACGGGGGCCACTGAAGCTTTCTTT
>NA|NA|TRBJ2-6|TRBV6-5
CASSYGGSGANVLTF
TGTGCCAGCAGTTACGGTGGATCTGGGGCCAACGTCCTGACTTTC
>TRBD1|once|TRBJ1-2|TRBV11-2
CASSLGFGRGKGDYGYTF
TGTGCCAGCAGCTTAGGTTTTGGCAGGGGGAAGGGTGACTATGGCTACACCTTC
>NA|NA|TRBJ2-4|TRBV19
CASKGPAAEAKNIQYF
TGTGCCAGTAAAGGTCCGGCTGCTGAAGCCAAAAACATTCAGTACTTC
>TRBD1|NA|TRBJ2-5|TRBV5-1
CASSERTGLREETQYF
TGCGCCAGCAGCGAGCGGACAGGGTTGCGGGAAGAGACCCAGTACTTC
>TRBD1|NA|TRBJ2-7|TRBV19
CASSGQVRPRAYEQYF
TGTGCCAGCTCGGGACAGGTAAGACCGAGGGCCTACGAGCAGTACTTC
>NA|NA|TRBJ1-5|TRBV6-5
CASSEWGSNQPQHF
TGTGCCAGCAGTGAATGGGGGAGCAATCAGCCCCAGCATTTT
>NA|NA|TRBJ2-1|TRBV6-5
CASSLRTGDDEQFF
TGTGCCAGCAGTCTTCGGACGGGAGACGATGAGCAGTTCTTC
>TRBD2|once|TRBJ2-5|TRBV9
CASSLGLAIETQYF
TGTGCCAGCAGCTTGGGACTAGCGATCGAGACCCAGTACTTC
>NA|once|TRBJ2-7|TRBV5-6
CASTRSGPLYF
TGTGCCAGCACCCGATCGGGACCTCTGTACTTC
>TRBD2|NA|TRBJ2-3|TRBV11-3
CASSLGRLALTDTQYF
TGTGCCAGCAGCTTAGGACGACTAGCACTCACAGATACGCAGTATTTT
>NA|NA|TRBJ2-1|TRBV5-1
CASSPEEGLRPEQFF
TGCGCCAGCAGCCCGGAAGAGGGCCTTAGGCCTGAGCAGTTCTTC
>NA|NA|TRBJ2-7|TRBV7-6
CASSAQRVDEQYF
TGTGCCAGCAGCGCCCAGCGGGTAGACGAGCAGTACTTC
>NA|few|TRBJ1-1|TRBV6-4
CASSASVNTEAFF
TGTGCCAGCAGTGCCTCTGTGAACACTGAAGCTTTCTTT
>NA|NA|TRBJ1-2|TRBV5-4
CASSLRLSNYGYTF
TGTGCCAGCAGCTTGCGCTTATCTAACTATGGCTACACCTTC
>TRBD2|NA|TRBJ2-7|TRBV6-1
CASISGRDFYEQYF
TGTGCCAGCATCAGCGGGAGGGATTTCTACGAGCAGTACTTC
>NA|NA|TRBJ2-7|TRBV5-1
CASSLTGEGRGIKQYF
TGCGCCAGCAGCTTGACGGGAGAGGGCAGGGGAATCAAGCAGTACTTC
>NA|once|TRBJ1-3|TRBV7-2
CASSLAEAPGNTIYF
TGTGCCAGCAGCTTAGCTGAGGCCCCTGGAAACACCATATATTTT
>NA|NA|TRBJ1-1|TRBV5-1
CASSTQGELNTEAFF
TGCGCCAGCAGCACCCAGGGAGAACTTAACACTGAAGCTTTCTTT
>NA|medium-sized|TRBJ2-1|TRBV14
CASSPFMLTYNEQFF
TGTGCCAGCAGTCCGTTTATGTTGACCTACAATGAGCAGTTCTTC
>NA|NA|TRBJ1-1|TRBV5-8
CASSAGGGVMNTEAFF
TGTGCCAGCAGCGCGGGCGGGGGAGTGATGAACACTGAAGCTTTCTTT
>NA|NA|TRBJ2-2|TRBV27
CASSFDRILTGELFF
TGTGCCAGCAGTTTCGACAGAATCCTCACCGGGGAGCTGTTTTTT
>TRBD2|NA|TRBJ2-3|TRBV5-6
CASSLIGRGATDTQYF
TGTGCCAGCAGCTTGATTGGGCGGGGGGCCACAGATACGCAGTATTTT
>NA|NA|TRBJ1-5|TRBV28
CASSPGSSNQPQHF
TGTGCCAGCAGTCCCGGGTCTAGCAATCAGCCCCAGCATTTT
>NA|NA|TRBJ2-7|TRBV7-8
CASGTNNYEQYF
TGTGCCAGCGGGACCAACAACTACGAGCAGTACTTC
>TRBD1|few|TRBJ1-1|TRBV6-1
CASSEGGGKTEAFF
TGTGCCAGCAGTGAAGGAGGGGGCAAAACTGAAGCTTTCTTT
>NA|NA|TRBJ1-1|TRBV29-1
CSVVTPVPVEAFF
TGCAGCGTTGTAACCCCTGTGCCGGTTGAAGCTTTCTTT
>NA|few|TRBJ2-1|TRBV15
CATSRELAGYNEQFF
TGTGCCACCAGCAGAGAACTTGCGGGATACAATGAGCAGTTCTTC
>NA|few|TRBJ2-5|TRBV11-2
CASSLGGPVSETQYF
TGTGCCAGCAGCTTAGGGGGGCCTGTATCGGAGACCCAGTACTTC
>NA|NA|TRBJ1-1|TRBV27
CASHSLLGRDMMNTEAFF
TGTGCCAGCCACAGTTTATTGGGCAGGGACATGATGAACACTGAAGCTTTCTTT
>NA|few|TRBJ1-6|TRBV9
CASSTPGSPLHF
TGTGCCAGCAGCACCCCCGGTTCACCCCTCCACTTT
>TRBD1|NA|TRBJ1-1|TRBV5-1
CASSLRTGGTEAFF
TGCGCCAGCAGCTTACGGACAGGGGGCACTGAAGCTTTCTTT
>NA|NA|TRBJ1-1|TRBV11-2
CASSLESRNTEAFF
TGTGCCAGCAGCTTAGAGTCGAGGAACACTGAAGCTTTCTTT
>NA|NA|TRBJ2-3|TRBV4-2
CASSQEGAGHTDTQYF
TGTGCCAGCAGCCAAGAAGGTGCGGGGCACACAGATACGCAGTATTTT
>NA|NA|TRBJ1-4|TRBV6-5
CASSQAARGREKLFF
TGTGCCAGCAGTCAGGCGGCACGGGGGAGGGAAAAACTGTTTTTT